The source of this T cell receptor (beta chain) is a study of Tregs in tolerant kidney transplant recipients. The overall study: Recipients received nonmyeloablative bone marrow transplants from related graft donors, with transient mixed chimerism.

CD4+CD25+CD127- Tregs, CD4+CD25- non-Tregs, CD4 and CD8 cells were sorted. Repertoires were generated with immunoSEQ multiplex PCR, while TCRdb's copy carries only in-frame clones and drops some. The data show 60,000 to 75,000 clones, 75% to 90% seen once. There are 12 residues in the CDR3. V was cut by 5 bases and J by 6 bases, with 8 bases left in between. Germline V lookup: CDR1 SEHNR, CDR2 FQNEAQ (reference sequence). The source material was Tregs from blood, sampled before the transplant. The chain uses TRBV7-9 and TRBJ1-5; D not resolved. The TCR originated in a human donor who received a combined kidney and bone marrow transplant. DNA of the CDR3: TGTGCCAGCAGCCGCTTGAGTCAGCCCCAGCATTTT. This codes for CASSRLSQPQHF.